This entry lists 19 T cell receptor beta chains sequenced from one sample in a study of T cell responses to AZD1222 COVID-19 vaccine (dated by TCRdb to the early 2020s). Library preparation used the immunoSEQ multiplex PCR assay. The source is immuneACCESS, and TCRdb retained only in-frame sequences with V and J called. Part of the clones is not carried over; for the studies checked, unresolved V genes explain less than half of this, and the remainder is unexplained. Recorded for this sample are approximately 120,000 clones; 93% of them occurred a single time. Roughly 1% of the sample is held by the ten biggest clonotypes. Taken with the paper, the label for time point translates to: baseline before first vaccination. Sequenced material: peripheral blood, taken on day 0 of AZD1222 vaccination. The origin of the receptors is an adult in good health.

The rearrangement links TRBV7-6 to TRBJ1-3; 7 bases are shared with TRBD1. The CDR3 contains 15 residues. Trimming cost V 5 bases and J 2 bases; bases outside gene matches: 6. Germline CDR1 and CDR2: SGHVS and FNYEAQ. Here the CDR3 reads CASSETGETGNTIYF. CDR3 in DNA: TGTGCCAGCAGCGAAACAGGGGAAACTGGAAACACCATATATTTT. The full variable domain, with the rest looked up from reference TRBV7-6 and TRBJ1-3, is GAGVSQSPRYKVTKRGQDVALRCDPISGHVSLYWYRQALGQGPEFLTYFNYEAQQDKSGLPNDRFSAERPEGSISTLTIQRTEQRDSAMYRCASSETGETGNTIYFGEGSWLTVV.

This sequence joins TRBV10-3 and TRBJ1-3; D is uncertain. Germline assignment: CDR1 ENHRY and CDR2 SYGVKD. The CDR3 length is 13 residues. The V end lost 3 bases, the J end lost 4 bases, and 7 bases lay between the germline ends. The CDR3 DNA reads TGTGCCATCAGTGACGCCAGGGGAAACACCATATATTTT. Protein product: CAISDARGNTIYF.

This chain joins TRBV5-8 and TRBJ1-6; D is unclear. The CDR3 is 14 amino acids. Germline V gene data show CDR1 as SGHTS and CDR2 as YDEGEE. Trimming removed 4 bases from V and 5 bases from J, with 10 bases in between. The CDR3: CASSPGRDNSPLHF. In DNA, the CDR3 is TGTGCCAGCAGCCCTGGACGGGATAATTCACCCCTCCACTTT.

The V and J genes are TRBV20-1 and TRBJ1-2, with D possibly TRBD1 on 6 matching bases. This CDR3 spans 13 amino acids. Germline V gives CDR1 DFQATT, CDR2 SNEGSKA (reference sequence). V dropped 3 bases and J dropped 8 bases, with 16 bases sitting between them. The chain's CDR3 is CSASNRVLDGYTF. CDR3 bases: TGCAGTGCTAGTAACAGGGTACTCGACGGCTACACCTTC.

CDR3 in amino acids: CASSFWAPENLVLGNTIYF. The CDR3 bases are TGTGCCAGCAGCTTTTGGGCCCCGGAGAACCTGGTTCTCGGAAACACCATATATTTT. This chain links TRBV5-6 with TRBJ1-3; D remains unclear. CDR3 length: 19 residues. V lost 2 bases to trimming and J lost 4 bases, with 25 bases between them. The germline V gene has CDR1 SGHDT and CDR2 YYEEEE.

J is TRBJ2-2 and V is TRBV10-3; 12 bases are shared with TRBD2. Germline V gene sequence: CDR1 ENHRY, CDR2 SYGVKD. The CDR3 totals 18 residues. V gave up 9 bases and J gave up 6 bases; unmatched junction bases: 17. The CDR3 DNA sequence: TGTGCCATTAAATCTAGCGGGGGGGACTTCCTTGGTCCCGGGGAGCTGTTTTTT. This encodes CAIKSSGGDFLGPGELFF.

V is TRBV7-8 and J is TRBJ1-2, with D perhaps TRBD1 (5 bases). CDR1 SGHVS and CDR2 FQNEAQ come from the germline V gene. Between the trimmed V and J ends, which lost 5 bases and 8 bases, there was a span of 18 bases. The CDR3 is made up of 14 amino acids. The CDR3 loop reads CASSISGTFDGYTF. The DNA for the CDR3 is TGTGCCAGCAGCATATCCGGGACCTTCGACGGCTACACCTTC.

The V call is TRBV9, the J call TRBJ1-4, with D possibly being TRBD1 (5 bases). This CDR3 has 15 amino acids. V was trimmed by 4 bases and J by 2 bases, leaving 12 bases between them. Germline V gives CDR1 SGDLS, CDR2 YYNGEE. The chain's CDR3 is CASSPWGQTNEKLFF. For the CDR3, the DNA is TGTGCCAGCAGCCCCTGGGGCCAGACTAATGAAAAACTGTTTTTT.

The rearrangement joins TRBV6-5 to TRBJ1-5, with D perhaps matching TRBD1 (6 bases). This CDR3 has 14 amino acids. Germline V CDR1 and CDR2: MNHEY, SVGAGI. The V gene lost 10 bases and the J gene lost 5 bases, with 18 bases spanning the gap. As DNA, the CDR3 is TGTGCCACCGGGACATCTATGGGGTATCAGCCCCAGCATTTT. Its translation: CATGTSMGYQPQHF.

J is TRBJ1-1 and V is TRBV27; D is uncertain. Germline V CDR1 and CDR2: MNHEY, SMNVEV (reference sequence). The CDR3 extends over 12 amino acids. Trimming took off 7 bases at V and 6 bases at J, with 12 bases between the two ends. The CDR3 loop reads CASMRHGAEAFF. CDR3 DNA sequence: TGTGCCAGCATGCGACATGGAGCTGAAGCTTTCTTT.

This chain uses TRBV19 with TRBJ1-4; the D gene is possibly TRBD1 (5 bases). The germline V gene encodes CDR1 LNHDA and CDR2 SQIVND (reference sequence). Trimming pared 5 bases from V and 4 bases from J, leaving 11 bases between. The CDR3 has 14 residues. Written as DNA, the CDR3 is TGTGCCAGTAGTGGAGGGGCCATTAATGAAAAACTGTTTTTT. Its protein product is CASSGGAINEKLFF. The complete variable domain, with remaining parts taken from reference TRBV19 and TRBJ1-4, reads DGGITQSPKYLFRKEGQNVTLSCEQNLNHDAMYWYRQDPGQGLRLIYYSQIVNDFQKGDIAEGYSVSREKKESFPLTVTSAQKNPTAFYLCASSGGAINEKLFFGSGTQLSVL.

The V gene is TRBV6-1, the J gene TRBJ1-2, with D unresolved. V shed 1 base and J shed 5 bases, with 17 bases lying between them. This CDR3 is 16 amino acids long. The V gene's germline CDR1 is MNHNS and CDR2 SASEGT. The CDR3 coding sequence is TGTGCCAGCAGTGAAGTATGGGCGGTGGTGGATTATGGCTACACCTTC. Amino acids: CASSEVWAVVDYGYTF.

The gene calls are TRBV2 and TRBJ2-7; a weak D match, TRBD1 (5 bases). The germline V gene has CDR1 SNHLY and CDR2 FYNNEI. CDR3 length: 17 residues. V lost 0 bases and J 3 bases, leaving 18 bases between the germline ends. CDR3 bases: TGTGCCAGCAGTGAAGCGAATCCAGGGATGGAGATCTACGAGCAGTACTTC. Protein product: CASSEANPGMEIYEQYF.

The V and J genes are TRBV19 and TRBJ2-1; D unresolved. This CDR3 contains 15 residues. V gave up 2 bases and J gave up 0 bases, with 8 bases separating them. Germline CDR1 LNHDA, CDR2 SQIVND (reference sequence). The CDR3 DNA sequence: TGTGCCAGTAGTATACTACAGTCCTCCTACAATGAGCAGTTCTTC. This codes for CASSILQSSYNEQFF.

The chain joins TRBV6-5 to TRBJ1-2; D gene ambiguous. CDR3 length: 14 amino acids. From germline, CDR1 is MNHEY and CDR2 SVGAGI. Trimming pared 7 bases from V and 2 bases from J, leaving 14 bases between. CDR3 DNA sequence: TGTGCCAGCAAATCCGGCAGCATAAACTATGGCTACACCTTC. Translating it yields CASKSGSINYGYTF.

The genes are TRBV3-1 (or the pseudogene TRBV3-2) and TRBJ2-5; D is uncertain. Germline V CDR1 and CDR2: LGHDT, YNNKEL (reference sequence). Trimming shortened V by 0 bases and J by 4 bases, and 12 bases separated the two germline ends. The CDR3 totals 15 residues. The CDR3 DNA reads TGTGCCAGCAGCCAAGAACCAACCTCGGGAGAGACCCAGTACTTC. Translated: CASSQEPTSGETQYF.

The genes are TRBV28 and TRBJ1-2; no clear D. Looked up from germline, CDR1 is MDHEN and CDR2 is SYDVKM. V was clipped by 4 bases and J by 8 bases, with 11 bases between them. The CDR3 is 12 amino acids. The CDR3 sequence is CASSSPLGGYTF. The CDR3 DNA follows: TGTGCCAGCAGTTCCCCCCTTGGAGGCTACACCTTC.

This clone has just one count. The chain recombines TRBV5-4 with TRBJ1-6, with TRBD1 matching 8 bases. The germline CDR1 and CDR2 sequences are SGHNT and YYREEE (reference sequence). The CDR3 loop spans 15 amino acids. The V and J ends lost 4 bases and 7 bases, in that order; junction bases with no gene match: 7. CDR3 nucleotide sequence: TGTGCCAGCAGCCAAGGACAGGGATTGAATTCACCCCTCCACTTT. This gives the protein CASSQGQGLNSPLHF.

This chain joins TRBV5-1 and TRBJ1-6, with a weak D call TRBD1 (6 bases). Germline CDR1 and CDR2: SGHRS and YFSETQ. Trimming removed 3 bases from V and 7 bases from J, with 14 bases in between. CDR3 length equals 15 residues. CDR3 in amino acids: CASSWDIGGNSPLHF. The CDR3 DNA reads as TGCGCCAGCAGCTGGGACATCGGTGGGAATTCACCCCTCCACTTT. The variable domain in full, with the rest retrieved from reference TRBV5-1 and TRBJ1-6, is KAGVTQTPRYLIKTRGQQVTLSCSPISGHRSVSWYQQTPGQGLQFLFEYFSETQRNKGNFPGRFSGRQFSNSRSEMNVSTLELGDSALYLCASSWDIGGNSPLHFGNGTRLTVT.